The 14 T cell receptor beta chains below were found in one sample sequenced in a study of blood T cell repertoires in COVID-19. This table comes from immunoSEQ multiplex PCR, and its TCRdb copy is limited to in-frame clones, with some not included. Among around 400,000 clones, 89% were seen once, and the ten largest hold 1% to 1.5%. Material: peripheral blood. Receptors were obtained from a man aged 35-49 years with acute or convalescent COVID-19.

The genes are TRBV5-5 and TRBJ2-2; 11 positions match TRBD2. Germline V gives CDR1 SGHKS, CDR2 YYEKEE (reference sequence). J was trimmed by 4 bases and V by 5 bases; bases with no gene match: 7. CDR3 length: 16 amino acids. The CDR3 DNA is TGTGCCAGCAGGCCTACTAGCGGGGGCTTCACCGGGGAGCTGTTTTTT. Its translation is CASRPTSGGFTGELFF.

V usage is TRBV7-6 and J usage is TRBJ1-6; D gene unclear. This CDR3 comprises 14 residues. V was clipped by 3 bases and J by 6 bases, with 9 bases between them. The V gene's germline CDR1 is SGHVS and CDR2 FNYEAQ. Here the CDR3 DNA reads TGTGCCAGCAGCTTCGGAAACAGTAATTCACCCCTCCACTTT. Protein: CASSFGNSNSPLHF.

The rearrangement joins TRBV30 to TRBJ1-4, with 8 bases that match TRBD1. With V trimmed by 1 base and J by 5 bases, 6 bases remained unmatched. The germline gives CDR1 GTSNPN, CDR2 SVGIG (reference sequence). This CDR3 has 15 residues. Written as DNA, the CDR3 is TGTGCCTGGAGTGGGACAGGGAGTAAGAATGAAAAACTGTTTTTT. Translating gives CAWSGTGSKNEKLFF.

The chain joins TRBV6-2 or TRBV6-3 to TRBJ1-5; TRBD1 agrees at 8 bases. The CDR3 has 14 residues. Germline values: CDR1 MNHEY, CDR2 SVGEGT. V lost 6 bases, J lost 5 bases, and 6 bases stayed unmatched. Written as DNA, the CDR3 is TGTGCCAGCAGCCGGACAGGGTACGATCAGCCCCAGCATTTT. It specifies CASSRTGYDQPQHF.

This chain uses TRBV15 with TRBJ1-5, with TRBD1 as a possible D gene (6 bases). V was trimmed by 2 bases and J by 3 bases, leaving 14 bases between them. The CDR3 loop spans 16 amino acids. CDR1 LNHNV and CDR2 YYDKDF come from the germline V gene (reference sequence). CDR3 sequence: CATSRSNRAPNQPQHF. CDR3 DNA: TGTGCCACCAGCAGATCCAACAGGGCCCCCAATCAGCCCCAGCATTTT.

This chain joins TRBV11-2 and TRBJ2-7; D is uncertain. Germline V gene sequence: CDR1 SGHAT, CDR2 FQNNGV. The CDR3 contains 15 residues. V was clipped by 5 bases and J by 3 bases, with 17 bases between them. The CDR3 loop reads CASSPDRTGYYEQYF. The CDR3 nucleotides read TGTGCCAGCAGCCCCGACCGTACGGGTTACTACGAGCAGTACTTC.

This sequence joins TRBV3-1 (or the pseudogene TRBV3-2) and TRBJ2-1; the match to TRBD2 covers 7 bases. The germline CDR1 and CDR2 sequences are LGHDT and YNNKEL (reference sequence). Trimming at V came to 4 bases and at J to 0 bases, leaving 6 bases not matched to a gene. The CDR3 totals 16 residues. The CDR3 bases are TGTGCCAGCAGCCCGAGTGGGGGGGGCTCCTACAATGAGCAGTTCTTC. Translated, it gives CASSPSGGGSYNEQFF.

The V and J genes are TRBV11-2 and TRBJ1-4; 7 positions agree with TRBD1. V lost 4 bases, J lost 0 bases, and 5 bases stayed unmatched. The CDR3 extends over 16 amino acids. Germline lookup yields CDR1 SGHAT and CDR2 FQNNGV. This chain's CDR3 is CASSSGTATTNEKLFF. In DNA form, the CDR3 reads TGTGCCAGCAGCTCTGGGACAGCCACAACTAATGAAAAACTGTTTTTT.

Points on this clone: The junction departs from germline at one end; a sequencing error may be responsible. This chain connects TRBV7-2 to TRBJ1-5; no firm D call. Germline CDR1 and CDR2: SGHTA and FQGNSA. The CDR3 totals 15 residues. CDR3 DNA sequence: TGTGCCAGCAGCTTAGTTGTTAGCAGCACTCAGCCCCAGCATTTT. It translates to CASSLVVSSTQPQHF.

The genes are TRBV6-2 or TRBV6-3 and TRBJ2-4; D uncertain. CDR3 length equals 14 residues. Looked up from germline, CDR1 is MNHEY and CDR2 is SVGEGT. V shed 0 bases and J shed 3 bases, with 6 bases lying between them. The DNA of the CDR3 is TGTGCCAGCAGTTACTCTCGTAGCAAAAACATTCAGTACTTC. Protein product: CASSYSRSKNIQYF.

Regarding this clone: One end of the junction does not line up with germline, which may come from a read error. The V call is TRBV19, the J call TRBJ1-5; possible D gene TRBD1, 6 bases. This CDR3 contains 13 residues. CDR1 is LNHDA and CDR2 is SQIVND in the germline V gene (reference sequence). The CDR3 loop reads CAIRAGGDQSQHF. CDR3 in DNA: TGTGCCATAAGGGCGGGGGGCGATCAGTCCCAGCATTTT.

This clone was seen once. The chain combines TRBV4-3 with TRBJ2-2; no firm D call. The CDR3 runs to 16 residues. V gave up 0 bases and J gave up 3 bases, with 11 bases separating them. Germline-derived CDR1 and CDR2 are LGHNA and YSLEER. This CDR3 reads CASSQESPPYTGELFF. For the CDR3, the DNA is TGCGCCAGCAGCCAAGAGAGCCCCCCGTACACCGGGGAGCTGTTTTTT.

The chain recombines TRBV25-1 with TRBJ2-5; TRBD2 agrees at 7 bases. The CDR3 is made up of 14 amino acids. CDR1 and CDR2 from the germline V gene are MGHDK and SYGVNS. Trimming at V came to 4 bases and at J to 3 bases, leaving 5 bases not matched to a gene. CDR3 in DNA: TGTGCCAGCAGTGTCGATGCGGGGGAAGAGACCCAGTACTTC. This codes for CASSVDAGEETQYF.

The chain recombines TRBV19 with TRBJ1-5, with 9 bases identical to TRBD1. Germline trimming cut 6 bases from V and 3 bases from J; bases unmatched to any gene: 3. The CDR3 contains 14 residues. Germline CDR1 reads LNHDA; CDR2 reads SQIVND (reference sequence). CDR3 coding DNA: TGTGCCAGTAGGCGACAGGGGGACAATCAGCCCCAGCATTTT. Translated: CASRRQGDNQPQHF. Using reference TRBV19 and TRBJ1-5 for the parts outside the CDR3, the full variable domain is DGGITQSPKYLFRKEGQNVTLSCEQNLNHDAMYWYRQDPGQGLRLIYYSQIVNDFQKGDIAEGYSVSREKKESFPLTVTSAQKNPTAFYLCASRRQGDNQPQHFGDGTRLSIL.